The 23 T cell receptor beta chains below were found in one sample sequenced in a study of blood T cell repertoires in COVID-19. Only in-frame clones appear in the TCRdb table, and some are missing; sequencing was by immunoSEQ multiplex PCR. Among under 300,000 clones listed, about nine tenths were seen once. Sequencing input: PBMCs or T cells enriched from blood (not recorded which). The receptors shown here come from a woman aged 25 to 39 with acute COVID-19.

The chain recombines TRBV7-2 with TRBJ1-2; 9 bases agree with TRBD1. The CDR3 covers 17 residues. Germline CDR1 and CDR2: SGHTA and FQGNSA. With V trimmed by 5 bases and J by 6 bases, 16 bases remained unmatched. The CDR3 here is CASSGSTGGHSWNGYTF. The DNA for the CDR3 is TGTGCCAGCAGCGGATCGACAGGGGGTCATTCGTGGAATGGCTACACCTTC.

This clone has more than one count but fewer than ten. This chain uses TRBV11-2 with TRBJ1-2; maybe TRBD1 (6 bases). The V gene lost 5 bases and the J gene lost 8 bases, with 15 bases spanning the gap. Germline V gene sequence: CDR1 SGHAT, CDR2 FQNNGV. CDR3 size: 13 residues. As DNA, the CDR3 is TGTGCCAGCAGCCCCGAGGCAGGGGAGGGCTACACCTTC. Translating it yields CASSPEAGEGYTF.

The J gene is TRBJ2-7, the V gene TRBV30; possible D gene TRBD2, 6 bases. Germline assignment: CDR1 GTSNPN and CDR2 SVGIG (reference sequence). The CDR3 is 14 residues long. V lost 2 bases and J 1 base, leaving 12 bases between the germline ends. The CDR3 nucleotides read TGTGCCTGGAGTCGGAGGGCATCTTCCTACGAGCAGTACTTC. Translated: CAWSRRASSYEQYF.

Comment on this clone: One end of the junction is discordant with germline, which a read error may explain. This sequence joins TRBV6-5 and TRBJ2-7, with D unresolved. This CDR3 has 14 amino acids. Germline V lookup: CDR1 MNHEY, CDR2 SVGAGI. The CDR3 DNA follows: TGTGCCAGCAGTCCTGGGCCCGACCGGTACGTGCAGTACTTC. Its protein product is CASSPGPDRYVQYF.

CDR3 sequence (DNA): TGTGCCAGCAGCTTAGCCTTAGGACAGACTAATAACTATGGCTACACCTTC. This gives the protein CASSLALGQTNNYGYTF. The chain employs TRBV11-2 and TRBJ1-2, with D tentatively TRBD1 (6 bases). The V and J ends lost 1 base and 1 base respectively, with 16 bases between them. The CDR3 contains 17 residues. The V gene's germline CDR1 is SGHAT and CDR2 FQNNGV.

Only a few counts were recorded for this clone. The chain employs TRBV7-2 and TRBJ1-1; unclear D gene. Trimming stripped 0 bases from V and 4 bases from J, with 12 bases between. Germline V gene data show CDR1 as SGHTA and CDR2 as FQGNSA. This CDR3 has 15 amino acids. The CDR3 region is CASSLATGSATEAFF. CDR3 DNA: TGTGCCAGCAGCTTAGCCACCGGTTCTGCCACTGAAGCTTTCTTT.

This chain joins TRBV5-4 and TRBJ1-1, with D possibly TRBD1 on 5 matching bases. Looked up from germline, CDR1 is SGHNT and CDR2 is YYREEE (reference sequence). There are 16 residues in the CDR3. V was cut by 0 bases and J by 0 bases, with 12 bases left in between. The CDR3 here is CASSLDRPRMNTEAFF. CDR3 coding DNA: TGTGCCAGCAGCTTGGACAGGCCGCGCATGAACACTGAAGCTTTCTTT.

The chain has TRBV7-3 and TRBJ2-2, with TRBD1 matching 7 bases. Germline loops: CDR1 SGHTA, CDR2 FQGTGA. J lost 5 bases, V lost 5 bases, and 8 bases had no gene match. The CDR3 runs 15 residues. The DNA for the CDR3 is TGTGCCAGCAGCCCAGGGGGACAGCCTACCGGGGAGCTGTTTTTT. As protein: CASSPGGQPTGELFF.

This clone was seen a few times. The gene calls are TRBV18 and TRBJ2-2; D gene unclear. This CDR3 region has 13 residues. V lost 4 bases to trimming and J lost 4 bases, with 7 bases between them. The V gene's germline CDR1 is KGHSH and CDR2 LQKENI. The CDR3 nucleotides read TGTGCCAGCTCACGGTCGGGCACCGGGGAGCTGTTTTTT. This encodes CASSRSGTGELFF.

V gene TRBV27 combines with J gene TRBJ2-2; no clear D. The CDR3 sequence is 14 residues long. Germline CDR1 reads MNHEY; CDR2 reads SMNVEV (reference sequence). Trimming took 6 bases from V and 6 from J, leaving 14 bases between them. CDR3 DNA sequence: TGTGCCAGCAGGGCCTTCACCTCATCCGGGGAGCTGTTTTTT. It translates to CASRAFTSSGELFF.

This clone was seen only once. This sequence joins TRBV5-4 and TRBJ2-3; 9 bases fit TRBD2. The CDR3 extends over 15 amino acids. From germline, CDR1 is SGHNT and CDR2 YYREEE (reference sequence). After removal of 4 bases from V and 2 bases from J, the junction contained 5 bases not matched to a gene. The CDR3 loop is CASSRGGATTDTQYF. As DNA, the CDR3 is TGTGCCAGCAGCCGCGGGGGGGCGACCACAGATACGCAGTATTTT.

This clone was detected a few times. This chain connects TRBV19 to TRBJ2-2; tentative D call: TRBD2 (5 bases). The V end was cut by 1 base, the J end by 7 bases, with 19 bases between. CDR3 length: 17 residues. Looked up from germline, CDR1 is LNHDA and CDR2 is SQIVND (reference sequence). CDR3 amino acids: CASSIGWSGMYGGELFF. DNA for the CDR3: TGTGCCAGTAGTATAGGGTGGTCGGGGATGTACGGCGGGGAGCTGTTTTTT.

V is TRBV19 and J is TRBJ1-2, with 8 positions matching TRBD1. The J segment lost 6 bases and the V segment lost 5 bases, leaving 5 bases of the junction unmatched. Germline-derived CDR1 and CDR2 are LNHDA and SQIVND (reference sequence). The CDR3 extends over 13 amino acids. In DNA, the CDR3 is TGTGCCAGTAGTCCTCAGGGGGCCGATGGCTACACCTTC. It yields the protein CASSPQGADGYTF.

This chain links TRBV18 with TRBJ1-1, with 8 bases matching TRBD1. The CDR3 length is 15 residues. Germline V gene sequence: CDR1 KGHSH, CDR2 LQKENI. Trimming removed 3 bases from V and 2 bases from J; junction bases left unmatched: 5. CDR3 loop: CASSPNRGSNTEAFF. CDR3 nucleotide sequence: TGTGCCAGCTCACCGAACAGGGGGTCCAACACTGAAGCTTTCTTT.

The chain is built from TRBV9 and TRBJ2-7; the D gene is possibly TRBD1 (6 bases). Trimming shortened V by 4 bases and J by 2 bases, and 13 bases separated the two germline ends. Per the germline V gene, CDR1 is SGDLS and CDR2 is YYNGEE. This CDR3 contains 14 residues. This CDR3 is CASSPTGATYEQYF. Written as DNA, the CDR3 is TGTGCCAGCAGCCCGACAGGCGCTACCTACGAGCAGTACTTC.

V usage is TRBV10-2 and J usage is TRBJ1-6; 9 bases match TRBD1. The CDR3 contains 16 residues. Germline values: CDR1 WSHSY, CDR2 SAAADI. V trimming: 4 bases; J trimming: 2 bases; junction bases outside the gene matches: 3. The CDR3 loop is CASSGGQGTYNSPLHF. For the CDR3, the DNA is TGCGCCAGCAGTGGGGGACAGGGAACCTATAATTCACCCCTCCACTTT.

The J gene is TRBJ2-7, the V gene TRBV2, with 10 bases lining up with TRBD2. Germline assignment: CDR1 SNHLY and CDR2 FYNNEI. Trimming at V came to 4 bases and at J to 3 bases, leaving 3 bases not matched to a gene. This CDR3 comprises 14 residues. This CDR3 is CASSALAGFYEQYF. The CDR3 DNA reads as TGTGCCAGCAGTGCACTAGCGGGGTTCTACGAGCAGTACTTC.

V and J are TRBV28 and TRBJ2-1, with 9 bases that match TRBD2. Germline trimming cut 1 base from V and 5 bases from J; bases unmatched to any gene: 15. From germline, CDR1 is MDHEN and CDR2 SYDVKM. The CDR3 contains 19 residues. The CDR3 protein is CASSLSLGLVRGGDNEQFF. In DNA form, the CDR3 reads TGTGCCAGCAGTTTATCCCTCGGGCTGGTGCGGGGGGGGGACAATGAGCAGTTCTTC.

The CDR3 DNA reads TGTGCCATCACCCTGCAGGGGTCCAATGAGCAGTTCTTC. Translated: CAITLQGSNEQFF. This chain connects TRBV10-3 to TRBJ2-1, with TRBD1 as a possible D gene (6 bases). Germline CDR1 is ENHRY and CDR2 is SYGVKD. Trimming pared 7 bases from V and 6 bases from J, leaving 13 bases between. CDR3 length equals 13 residues.

The chain recombines TRBV6-6 with TRBJ2-1, with 7 bases identical to TRBD1. Germline trimming cut 4 bases from V and 5 bases from J; bases unmatched to any gene: 8. This CDR3 is built from 15 residues. CDR1 is MNHNY, CDR2 SVGAGI, per germline (reference sequence). CDR3 sequence: CASSSKGGYNNEQFF. For the CDR3, the DNA is TGTGCCAGCAGTTCCAAAGGGGGCTACAACAATGAGCAGTTCTTC.

The chain uses TRBV28 and TRBJ1-2; D gene unclear. Germline V lookup: CDR1 MDHEN, CDR2 SYDVKM. The CDR3 extends over 15 amino acids. Trimming removed 5 bases at V and 4 bases at J, with 17 bases between. The CDR3 sequence is CASSREGSVSYGYTF. The CDR3 DNA follows: TGTGCCAGCAGTCGAGAAGGGAGCGTTTCCTATGGCTACACCTTC.

In its sample, this clone was seen once. The chain joins TRBV21-1 to TRBJ1-4; TRBD1, the D gene given by the table, was not confirmed from the DNA. TRBV21-1 is given as a pseudogene. The CDR3 sequence is 16 residues long. CDR3 DNA: TGTGCCAGCAGCAAAGAATACAGGTGGGGTAATGAAAAACTGTTTTTT. Its translation: CASSKEYRWGNEKLFF.

The chain uses TRBV6-6 and TRBJ1-5; D gene uncertain. Germline loops: CDR1 MNHNY, CDR2 SVGAGI (reference sequence). Trimming pared 4 bases from V and 8 bases from J, leaving 6 bases between. This CDR3 region has 11 residues. The chain's CDR3 is CASSSLEPQHF. The CDR3 bases are TGTGCCAGCAGTTCTCTTGAGCCCCAGCATTTT.